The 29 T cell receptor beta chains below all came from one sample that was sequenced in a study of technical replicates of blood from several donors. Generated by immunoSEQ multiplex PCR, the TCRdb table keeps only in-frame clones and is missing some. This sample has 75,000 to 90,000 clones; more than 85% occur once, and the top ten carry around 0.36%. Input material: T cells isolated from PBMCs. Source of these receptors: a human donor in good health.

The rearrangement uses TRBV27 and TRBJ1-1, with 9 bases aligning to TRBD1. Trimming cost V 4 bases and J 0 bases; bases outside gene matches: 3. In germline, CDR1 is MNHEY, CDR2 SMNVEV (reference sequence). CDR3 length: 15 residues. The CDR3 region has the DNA TGTGCCAGCAGTTCCGGGACAGGGATGAACACTGAAGCTTTCTTT. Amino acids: CASSSGTGMNTEAFF.

For the CDR3, the DNA is TGTGCCAGCAGCTTAAGGACACGCTCATATAAAAACATTCAGTACTTC. As protein: CASSLRTRSYKNIQYF. The V gene is TRBV11-2, the J gene TRBJ2-4, with D possibly TRBD1 on 5 matching bases. Germline V gene sequence: CDR1 SGHAT, CDR2 FQNNGV. Trimming took off 2 bases at V and 4 bases at J, with 15 bases between the two ends. The CDR3 loop spans 16 amino acids.

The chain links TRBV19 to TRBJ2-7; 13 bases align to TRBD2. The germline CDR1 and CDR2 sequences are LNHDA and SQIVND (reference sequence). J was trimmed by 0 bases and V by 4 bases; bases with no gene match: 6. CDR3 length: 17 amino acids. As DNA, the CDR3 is TGTGCCAGTAGTAGGCGACTAGCGGGAGGTCCCTCCTACGAGCAGTACTTC. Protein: CASSRRLAGGPSYEQYF.

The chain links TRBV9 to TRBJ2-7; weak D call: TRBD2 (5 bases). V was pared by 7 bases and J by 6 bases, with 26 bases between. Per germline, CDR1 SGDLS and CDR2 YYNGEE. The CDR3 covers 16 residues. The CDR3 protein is CASGGLANVAPGEQYF. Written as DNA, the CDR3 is TGTGCCAGCGGTGGGCTAGCAAATGTTGCACCAGGCGAGCAGTACTTC. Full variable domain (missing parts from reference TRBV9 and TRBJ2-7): DSGVTQTPKHLITATGQRVTLRCSPRSGDLSVYWYQQSLDQGLQFLIQYYNGEERAKGNILERFSAQQFPDLHSELNLSSLELGDSALYFCASGGLANVAPGEQYFGPGTRLTVT.

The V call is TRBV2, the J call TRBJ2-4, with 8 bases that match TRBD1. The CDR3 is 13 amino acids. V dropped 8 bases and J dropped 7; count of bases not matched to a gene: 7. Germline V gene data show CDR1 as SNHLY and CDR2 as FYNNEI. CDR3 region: CASLRGQGNIQYF. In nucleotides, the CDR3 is TGTGCCAGCCTCAGGGGGCAAGGGAACATTCAGTACTTC. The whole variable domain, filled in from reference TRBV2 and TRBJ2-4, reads EPEVTQTPSHQVTQMGQEVILRCVPISNHLYFYWYRQILGQKVEFLVSFYNNEISEKSEIFDDQFSVERPDGSNFTLKIRSTKLEDSAMYFCASLRGQGNIQYFGAGTRLSVL.

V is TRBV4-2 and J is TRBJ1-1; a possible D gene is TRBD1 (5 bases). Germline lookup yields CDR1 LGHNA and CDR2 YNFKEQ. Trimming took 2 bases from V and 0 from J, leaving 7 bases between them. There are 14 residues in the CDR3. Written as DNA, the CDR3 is TGTGCCAGCAGCCAATCAGGGCTGAACACTGAAGCTTTCTTT. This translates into CASSQSGLNTEAFF.

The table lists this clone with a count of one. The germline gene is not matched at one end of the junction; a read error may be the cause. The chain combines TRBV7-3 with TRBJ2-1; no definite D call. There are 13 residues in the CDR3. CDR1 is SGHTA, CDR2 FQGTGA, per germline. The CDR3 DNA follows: TGTGCCGGCAGCTATGGGCCGCCCAATGAGCAGTTCTTC. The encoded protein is CAGSYGPPNEQFF.

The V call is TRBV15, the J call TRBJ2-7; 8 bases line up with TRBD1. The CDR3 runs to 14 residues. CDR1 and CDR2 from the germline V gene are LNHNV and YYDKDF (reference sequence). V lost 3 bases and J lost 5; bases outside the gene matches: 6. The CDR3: CATSRIGTGHEQYF. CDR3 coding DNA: TGTGCCACCAGCAGGATCGGGACAGGCCACGAGCAGTACTTC.

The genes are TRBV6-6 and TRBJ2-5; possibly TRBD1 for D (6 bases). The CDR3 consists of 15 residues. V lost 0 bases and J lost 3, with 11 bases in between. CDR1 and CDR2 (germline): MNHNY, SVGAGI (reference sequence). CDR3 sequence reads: CASSYSMNREETQYF. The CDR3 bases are TGTGCCAGCAGTTACTCAATGAACAGGGAAGAGACCCAGTACTTC.

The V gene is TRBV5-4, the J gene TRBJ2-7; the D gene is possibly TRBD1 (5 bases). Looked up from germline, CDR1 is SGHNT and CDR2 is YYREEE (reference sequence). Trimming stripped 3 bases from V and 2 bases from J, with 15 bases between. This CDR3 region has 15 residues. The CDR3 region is CASSSPSTDTYEQYF. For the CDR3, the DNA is TGTGCCAGCAGCTCCCCTTCTACGGACACCTACGAGCAGTACTTC.

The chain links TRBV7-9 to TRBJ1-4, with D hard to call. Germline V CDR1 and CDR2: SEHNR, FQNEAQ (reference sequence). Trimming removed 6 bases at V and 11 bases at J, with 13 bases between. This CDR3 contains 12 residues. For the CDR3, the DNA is TGTGCCAGCAGATCGGACTCCTATAAACTGTTTTTT. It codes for CASRSDSYKLFF. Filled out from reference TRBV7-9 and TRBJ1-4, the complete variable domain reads DTGVSQNPRHKITKRGQNVTFRCDPISEHNRLYWYRQTLGQGPEFLTYFQNEAQLEKSRLLSDRFSAERPKGSFSTLEIQRTEQGDSAMYLCASRSDSYKLFFGSGTQLSVL.

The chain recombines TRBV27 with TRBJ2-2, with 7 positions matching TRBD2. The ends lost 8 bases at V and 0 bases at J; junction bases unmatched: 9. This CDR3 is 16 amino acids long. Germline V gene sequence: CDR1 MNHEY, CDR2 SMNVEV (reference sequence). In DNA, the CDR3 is TGTGCCAGCGCCTATTGGGCGGGAGCGAACACCGGGGAGCTGTTTTTT. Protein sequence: CASAYWAGANTGELFF.

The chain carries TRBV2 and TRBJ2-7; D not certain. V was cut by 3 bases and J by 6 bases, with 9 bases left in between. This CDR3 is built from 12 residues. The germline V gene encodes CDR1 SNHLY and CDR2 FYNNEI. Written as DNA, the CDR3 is TGTGCCAGCAGTGATACGGTTGGCGAGCAGTACTTC. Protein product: CASSDTVGEQYF.

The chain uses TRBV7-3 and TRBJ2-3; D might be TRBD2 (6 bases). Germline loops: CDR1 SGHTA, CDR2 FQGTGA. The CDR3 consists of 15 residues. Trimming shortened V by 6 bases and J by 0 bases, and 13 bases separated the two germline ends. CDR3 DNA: TGTGCCAGCAGGTCTGTTAGCGGTAGCACAGATACGCAGTATTTT. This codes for CASRSVSGSTDTQYF.

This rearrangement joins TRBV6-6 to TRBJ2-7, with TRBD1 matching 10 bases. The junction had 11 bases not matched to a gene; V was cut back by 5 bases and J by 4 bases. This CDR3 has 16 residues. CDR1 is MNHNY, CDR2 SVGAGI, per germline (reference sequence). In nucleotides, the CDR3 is TGTGCCAGCAGTCCTCCGGACAGGGGGGGCCCTTACGAGCAGTACTTC. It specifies CASSPPDRGGPYEQYF.

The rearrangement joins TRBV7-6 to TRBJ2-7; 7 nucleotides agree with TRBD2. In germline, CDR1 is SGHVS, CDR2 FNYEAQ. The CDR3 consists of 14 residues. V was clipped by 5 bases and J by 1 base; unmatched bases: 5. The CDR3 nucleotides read TGTGCCAGCAGCCCGTACGGGGGGTCCTACGAGCAGTACTTC. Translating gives CASSPYGGSYEQYF.

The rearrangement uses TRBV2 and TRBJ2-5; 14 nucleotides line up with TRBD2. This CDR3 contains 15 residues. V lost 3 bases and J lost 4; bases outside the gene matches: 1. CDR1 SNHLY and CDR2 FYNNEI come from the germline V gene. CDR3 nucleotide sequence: TGTGCCAGCAGTGACGGACTAGCGGGAGGAGAGACCCAGTACTTC. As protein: CASSDGLAGGETQYF.

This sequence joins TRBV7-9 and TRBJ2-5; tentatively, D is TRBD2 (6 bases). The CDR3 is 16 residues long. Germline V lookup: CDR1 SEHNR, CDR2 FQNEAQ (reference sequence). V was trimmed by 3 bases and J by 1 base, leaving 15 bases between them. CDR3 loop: CASSFQGSGGQETQYF. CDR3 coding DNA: TGTGCCAGCAGCTTCCAAGGCTCCGGGGGCCAAGAGACCCAGTACTTC.

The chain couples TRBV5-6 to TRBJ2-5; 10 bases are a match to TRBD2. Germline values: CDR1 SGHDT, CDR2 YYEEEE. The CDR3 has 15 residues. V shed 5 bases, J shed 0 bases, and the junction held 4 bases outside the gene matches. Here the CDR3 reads CASSPTSGHQETQYF. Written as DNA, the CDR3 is TGTGCCAGCAGTCCGACTAGCGGGCACCAAGAGACCCAGTACTTC.

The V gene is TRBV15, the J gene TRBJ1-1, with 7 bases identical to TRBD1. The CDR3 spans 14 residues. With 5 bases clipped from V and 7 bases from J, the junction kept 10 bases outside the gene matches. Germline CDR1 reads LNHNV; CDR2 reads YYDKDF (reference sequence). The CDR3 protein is CATSEPSQGSEAFF. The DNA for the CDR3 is TGTGCCACCAGCGAACCTTCACAGGGGAGTGAAGCTTTCTTT.

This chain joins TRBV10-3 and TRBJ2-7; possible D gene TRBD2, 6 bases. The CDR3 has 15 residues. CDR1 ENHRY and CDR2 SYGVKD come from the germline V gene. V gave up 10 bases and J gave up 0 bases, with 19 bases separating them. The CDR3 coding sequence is TGTGCCACCACCGTCGGGAGTACTAGCTCCTACGAGCAGTACTTC. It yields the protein CATTVGSTSSYEQYF.

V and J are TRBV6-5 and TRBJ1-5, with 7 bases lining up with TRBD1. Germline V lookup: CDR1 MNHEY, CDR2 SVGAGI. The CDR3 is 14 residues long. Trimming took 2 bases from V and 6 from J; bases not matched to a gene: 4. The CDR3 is CASSYRQGGQPQHF. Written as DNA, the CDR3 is TGTGCCAGCAGTTACCGACAGGGAGGTCAGCCCCAGCATTTT.

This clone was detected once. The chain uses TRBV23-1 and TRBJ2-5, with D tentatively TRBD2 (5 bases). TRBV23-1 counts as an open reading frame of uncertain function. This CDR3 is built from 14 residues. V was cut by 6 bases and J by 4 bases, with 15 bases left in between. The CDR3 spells CASRDSRKGETQYF. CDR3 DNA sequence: TGCGCCAGCAGGGACTCAAGGAAAGGAGAGACCCAGTACTTC.

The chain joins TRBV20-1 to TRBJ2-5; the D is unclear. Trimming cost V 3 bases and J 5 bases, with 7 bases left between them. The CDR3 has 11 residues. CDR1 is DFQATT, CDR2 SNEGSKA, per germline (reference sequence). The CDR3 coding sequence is TGCAGTGCTAGTTTACGGGAGACCCAGTACTTC. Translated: CSASLRETQYF.

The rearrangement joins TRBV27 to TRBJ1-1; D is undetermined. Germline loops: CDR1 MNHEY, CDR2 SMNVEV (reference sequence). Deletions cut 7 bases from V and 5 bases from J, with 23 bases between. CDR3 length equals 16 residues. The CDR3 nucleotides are TGTGCCAGCACCCTAGCCTGGGGAAGTTCGGTTACTGAAGCTTTCTTT. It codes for CASTLAWGSSVTEAFF.

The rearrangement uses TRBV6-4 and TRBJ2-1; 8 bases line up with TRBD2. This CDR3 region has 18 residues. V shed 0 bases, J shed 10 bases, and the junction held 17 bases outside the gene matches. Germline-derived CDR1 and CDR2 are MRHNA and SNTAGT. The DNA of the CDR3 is TGTGCCAGCAGTGACTCAAGGGGGGGACTAGAAGGATCGGGCGAGCAGTTCTTC. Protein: CASSDSRGGLEGSGEQFF.

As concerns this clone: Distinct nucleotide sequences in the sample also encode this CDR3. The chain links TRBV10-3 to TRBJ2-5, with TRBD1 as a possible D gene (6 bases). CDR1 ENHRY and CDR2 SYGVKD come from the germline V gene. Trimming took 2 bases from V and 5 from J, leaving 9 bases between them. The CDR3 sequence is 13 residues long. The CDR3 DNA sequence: TGTGCCATCAGTGAGGCCAGGGGTGAGACCCAGTACTTC. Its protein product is CAISEARGETQYF.

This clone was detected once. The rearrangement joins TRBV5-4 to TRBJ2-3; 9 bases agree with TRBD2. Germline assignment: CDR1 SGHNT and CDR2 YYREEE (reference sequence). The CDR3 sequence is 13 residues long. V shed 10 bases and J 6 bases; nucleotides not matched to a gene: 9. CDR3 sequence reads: CAGSGSQVDTQYF. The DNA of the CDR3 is TGTGCCGGTAGCGGGAGCCAGGTTGATACGCAGTATTTT.

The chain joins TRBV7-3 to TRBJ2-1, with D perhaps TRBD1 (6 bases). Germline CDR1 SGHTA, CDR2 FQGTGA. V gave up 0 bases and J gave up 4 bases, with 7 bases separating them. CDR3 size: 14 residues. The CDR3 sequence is CASSLTGGYNEQFF. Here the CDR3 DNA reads TGTGCCAGCAGCTTAACAGGGGGATACAATGAGCAGTTCTTC.